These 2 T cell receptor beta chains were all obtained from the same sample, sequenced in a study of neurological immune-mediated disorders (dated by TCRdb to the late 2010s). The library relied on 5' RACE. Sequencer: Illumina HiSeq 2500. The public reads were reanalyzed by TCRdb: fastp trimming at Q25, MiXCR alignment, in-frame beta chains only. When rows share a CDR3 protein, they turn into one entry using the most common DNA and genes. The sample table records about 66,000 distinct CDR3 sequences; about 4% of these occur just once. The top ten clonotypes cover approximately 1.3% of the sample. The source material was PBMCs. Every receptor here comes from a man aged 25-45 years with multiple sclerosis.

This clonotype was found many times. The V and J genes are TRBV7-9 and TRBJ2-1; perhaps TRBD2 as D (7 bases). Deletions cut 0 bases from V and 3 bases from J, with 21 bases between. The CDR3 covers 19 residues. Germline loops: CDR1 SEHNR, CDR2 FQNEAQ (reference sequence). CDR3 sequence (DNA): TGTGCCAGCAGCTTAGCTCGGCGCGGGGGCCTTTTATTCTACAATGAGCAGTTCTTC. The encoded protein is CASSLARRGGLLFYNEQFF. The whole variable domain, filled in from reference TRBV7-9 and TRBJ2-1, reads DTGVSQNPRHKITKRGQNVTFRCDPISEHNRLYWYRQTLGQGPEFLTYFQNEAQLEKSRLLSDRFSAERPKGSFSTLEIQRTEQGDSAMYLCASSLARRGGLLFYNEQFFGPGTRLTVL.

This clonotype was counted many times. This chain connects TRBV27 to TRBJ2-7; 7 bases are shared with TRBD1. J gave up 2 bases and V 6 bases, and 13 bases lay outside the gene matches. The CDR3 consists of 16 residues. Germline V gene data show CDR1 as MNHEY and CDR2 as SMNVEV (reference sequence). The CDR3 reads CASSLSVGTVTYEQYF. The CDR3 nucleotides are TGTGCCAGCAGCCTCTCCGTTGGGACAGTCACCTACGAGCAGTACTTC.